A single sample gave rise to the 7 T cell receptor beta chains below, sequenced in a study of Graves' ophthalmopathy and Graves' hyperthyroidism (dated by TCRdb to 2017 to 2018). These reads were obtained on an Illumina HiSeq 2000. For repertoire sequencing, the TCR beta CDR3 regions were amplified from RNA transcripts. HTBI primers and the Qiagen OneStep RT-PCR kit were used in a first-round RT-PCR, which was followed by a second-round multiplex PCR, size selection and purification. TCRdb reran the public reads through fastp at Q25 and MiXCR, keeping productive beta chains. Every CDR3 protein is listed once, alongside the most common genes and DNA of its rows. Recorded for this sample are about 370,000 distinct CDR3 sequences; about 17% of them occurred a single time. The ten largest clones represent more than 1.5% of the sample. Material: peripheral blood. The receptors stem from a woman under 30 with Graves' ophthalmopathy. Donor details come from another sample of the same person, matched by shared clones.

In its sample, this clonotype was seen many times. V gene TRBV28 combines with J gene TRBJ2-5; 7 bases are a match to TRBD2. The CDR3 runs to 15 residues. In germline, CDR1 is MDHEN, CDR2 SYDVKM. V was pared by 6 bases and J by 0 bases, with 7 bases of the junction left unmatched. The CDR3 DNA sequence: TGTGCCAGCAGGAACCTAGCGGAGTACCAAGAGACCCAGTACTTC. It codes for CASRNLAEYQETQYF.

At least ten counts were recorded for this clonotype. The chain has TRBV11-2 and TRBJ2-7, with D possibly being TRBD2 (5 bases). This CDR3 contains 15 residues. V was trimmed by 5 bases and J by 4 bases, leaving 18 bases between them. Germline loops: CDR1 SGHAT, CDR2 FQNNGV. The CDR3 loop is CASSHGRRRGYEQYF. As DNA, the CDR3 is TGTGCCAGCAGCCACGGGCGGAGACGGGGTTACGAGCAGTACTTC.

This clonotype was picked up many times. The V and J genes are TRBV4-2 and TRBJ2-5; 10 bases agree with TRBD2. This CDR3 spans 17 amino acids. Germline CDR1 LGHNA, CDR2 YNFKEQ. V shed 0 bases, J shed 5 bases, and the junction held 9 bases outside the gene matches. CDR3 sequence (DNA): TGTGCCAGCAGCCAAGATACACTAGCGGGAAGGTCGGAGACCCAGTACTTC. Translated, it gives CASSQDTLAGRSETQYF.

This clonotype was observed at least ten times. The chain uses TRBV28 and TRBJ1-1, with a tentative D call TRBD1 (6 bases). V lost 8 bases and J lost 1, with 17 bases in between. From germline, CDR1 is MDHEN and CDR2 SYDVKM. The CDR3 contains 15 residues. The CDR3 region is CASGDTTLRNTEAFF. CDR3 bases: TGTGCCAGCGGGGACACAACCCTTCGGAACACTGAAGCTTTCTTT.

This clonotype was recorded many times. This chain links TRBV12-3 or TRBV12-4 with TRBJ1-2; tentatively, D is TRBD1 (5 bases). V lost 8 bases and J lost 6, with 19 bases in between. The CDR3 extends over 14 amino acids. The CDR3 loop reads CASRGVRVRDGYTF. CDR3 nucleotides: TGTGCCAGCCGGGGGGTGAGGGTCAGAGATGGCTACACCTTC.

This clonotype was detected many times. The chain links TRBV20-1 to TRBJ1-1; TRBD1 matches 9 bases. Per germline, CDR1 DFQATT and CDR2 SNEGSKA (reference sequence). This CDR3 is built from 14 residues. V shed 6 bases and J 8 bases; nucleotides not matched to a gene: 13. Written as DNA, the CDR3 is TGCAGTGCAACCATAGGGGACAGGGCGGCCGAAGCTTTCTTT. Its protein is CSATIGDRAAEAFF.

This clonotype was seen ten or more times. The chain combines TRBV6-1 with TRBJ1-6, with D possibly TRBD1 on 6 matching bases. CDR3 length: 14 amino acids. Germline V lookup: CDR1 MNHNS, CDR2 SASEGT. Trimming removed 6 bases from V and 5 bases from J, with 11 bases in between. CDR3 nucleotides: TGTGCCAGCAGGGGAACAGGGAATAATTCACCCCTCCACTTT. This translates into CASRGTGNNSPLHF.